This T cell receptor beta chain was sequenced in a study of blood T cell repertoires in COVID-19. In assigning cohorts, the study relied on participant-reported clinical history. This clone was counted a few times. Trimming took 2 bases from V and 4 from J; bases not matched to a gene: 6. CDR1 is SGHRS and CDR2 is YFSETQ in the germline V gene. The CDR3 contains 16 residues. Here immunoSEQ multiplex PCR was the method, and the copy in TCRdb shows in-frame clones only, minus some. The data hold approximately 390,000 clones, with 87% observed a single time. Sequencing input: PBMCs or T cells enriched from blood (not recorded which). This TCR was sampled from a woman aged 50 to 60 who had recovered from COVID-19. The rearrangement joins TRBV5-1 to TRBJ2-1, with 10 bases matching TRBD2. The CDR3 region has the DNA TGCGCCAGCAGCTTCAGTAGCGGGGGGCCGTACAATGAGCAGTTCTTC. The encoded protein is CASSFSSGGPYNEQFF.